This passage covers 20 T cell receptor beta chains from one sample sequenced in a study of identical twins. A single record per CDR3 protein comes from TCRdb applying MiXCR to the 5' RACE reads. The data show 700,000 to 950,000 distinct CDR3 sequences, with over 9% seen just once and 1.5% to 2% held by the top ten. This sample was also put to use in a study of yellow fever vaccine responses in identical twins.

Input material: PBMCs. Receptors were obtained from a woman aged 18 to 35 in good health.

This chain links TRBV28 with TRBJ2-1; possible D gene TRBD2, 6 bases. With 2 bases removed from V and 9 bases from J, the gap between germline ends came to 14 bases. The germline V gene encodes CDR1 MDHEN and CDR2 SYDVKM. This CDR3 is 14 amino acids long. The CDR3 DNA sequence: TGTGCCAGCAGTTTAGAGGGGAGGCCCAGTGAGCAGTTCTTC. It yields the protein CASSLEGRPSEQFF.

The chain recombines TRBV2 with TRBJ2-7; 8 bases agree with TRBD1. The length of the CDR3 is 16 residues. The V gene end was trimmed by 2 bases and the J gene end by 2 bases; junction bases not matched to a gene: 8. Germline assignment: CDR1 SNHLY and CDR2 FYNNEI. CDR3 DNA sequence: TGTGCCAGCAGTGAACCCCGGGACAGGAGGACCTACGAGCAGTACTTC. Amino acids: CASSEPRDRRTYEQYF.

This clonotype came up a few times. The CDR3: CSASLGKQGSTEAFF. Written as DNA, the CDR3 is TGCAGTGCTAGTCTAGGGAAGCAAGGGAGCACTGAAGCTTTCTTT. The chain is built from TRBV20-1 and TRBJ1-1; no reliable D call. Trimming cost V 3 bases and J 4 bases, with 18 bases left between them. CDR1 is DFQATT, CDR2 SNEGSKA, per germline (reference sequence). The CDR3 has 15 amino acids.

This clonotype was recorded a few times. The V and J genes are TRBV24-1 and TRBJ2-3; D is uncertain. The CDR3 is 15 residues long. Germline V gives CDR1 KGHDR, CDR2 SFDVKD. The ends were cut back, 4 bases at V and 2 bases at J, with 12 bases in the middle. The CDR3 region is CATSDPGPITDTQYF. The CDR3 DNA follows: TGTGCCACCAGTGACCCAGGACCCATCACAGATACGCAGTATTTT.

This clonotype was seen a handful of times. J is TRBJ2-2 and V is TRBV3-1; TRBD1 aligns across 7 bases. The CDR3 is 16 residues long. The V gene end was trimmed by 2 bases and the J gene end by 5 bases; junction bases not matched to a gene: 8. CDR1 and CDR2 (germline): LGHDT, YNNKEL (reference sequence). The CDR3 is CASSQLRQGWTGELFF. In DNA, the CDR3 is TGTGCCAGCAGCCAACTACGACAGGGTTGGACCGGGGAGCTGTTTTTT.

In this sample, this clonotype turned up a few times. This sequence joins TRBV14 and TRBJ2-7; TRBD2 aligns across 7 bases. The CDR3 has 17 amino acids. With V trimmed by 3 bases and J by 5 bases, 16 bases remained unmatched. Per germline, CDR1 SGHDN and CDR2 FVKESK. The CDR3 is CASSQARGGSFSNEQYF. CDR3 bases: TGTGCCAGCAGCCAGGCTCGCGGCGGGAGCTTCTCAAACGAGCAGTACTTC.

The sample holds one count of this clonotype. CDR3 coding DNA: TGTGCCAGCAGCGGACGGGACAGGTACAAAGCGGATACGCAGCATTTT. As protein: CASSGRDRYKADTQHF. The chain carries TRBV9 and TRBJ2-3; 8 bases are shared with TRBD1. The DNA matches TRBJ1-5 better at its end, which makes the J call doubtful. The CDR3 covers 16 residues. Germline V gene sequence: CDR1 SGDLS, CDR2 YYNGEE.

The chain couples TRBV21-1 to TRBJ2-2; TRBD1 was called by the table and not checked on the DNA. TRBV21-1 is tagged as a pseudogene. This CDR3 comprises 17 residues. The CDR3 region is CASSKYDQGMNTGELFF. Here the CDR3 DNA reads TGTGCCAGCAGCAAATACGACCAGGGGATGAACACCGGGGAGCTGTTTTTT.

This clonotype occurred a few times. V is TRBV7-3 and J is TRBJ2-7, with TRBD1 identical over 10 bases. Germline-derived CDR1 and CDR2 are SGHTA and FQGTGA. This CDR3 is built from 15 residues. V shed 10 bases, J shed 3 bases, and the junction held 12 bases outside the gene matches. The CDR3 DNA reads TGTGCCAACCCACCCTTGGGGGACAGGGGCTACGAGCAGTACTTC. Protein: CANPPLGDRGYEQYF.

The V and J genes are TRBV12-3 or TRBV12-4 and TRBJ1-4, with 11 bases aligning to TRBD1. The CDR3 is 14 amino acids. Trimming took 4 bases from V and 11 from J; bases not matched to a gene: 6. The CDR3 protein is CASSSDRGLVKLFF. CDR3 sequence (DNA): TGTGCCAGCAGTTCGGACAGGGGGCTCGTTAAACTGTTTTTT.

V gene TRBV7-2 combines with J gene TRBJ2-1; possibly TRBD2 for D (6 bases). Trimming removed 5 bases from V and 11 bases from J, with 10 bases in between. The CDR3 has 11 residues. The germline gives CDR1 SGHTA, CDR2 FQGNSA. DNA of the CDR3: TGTGCCAGCAGCCCCGGCGGGAAGCAGTTCTTC. It encodes CASSPGGKQFF. The whole variable domain, remainder taken from reference TRBV7-2 and TRBJ2-1, is GAGVSQSPSNKVTEKGKDVELRCDPISGHTALYWYRQSLGQGLEFLIYFQGNSAPDKSGLPSDRFSAERTGGSVSTLTIQRTQQEDSAVYLCASSPGGKQFFGPGTRLTVL.

This clonotype appeared many times. The junction departs from germline at one end; a sequencing error may be responsible. This rearrangement joins TRBV5-1 to TRBJ2-3; D not certain. The germline V gene encodes CDR1 SGHRS and CDR2 YFSETQ. This CDR3 is 13 amino acids long. CDR3: CASSLGWTDTQYF. DNA of the CDR3: TGTGCCAGCAGTTTAGGGTGGACAGATACGCAGTATTTT.

The table lists this clonotype with a count of one. V and J are TRBV18 and TRBJ2-7, with 7 bases that match TRBD1. Losses at the gene ends were 4 bases for V and 7 bases for J; bases not matched to a gene: 13. Germline CDR1 KGHSH, CDR2 LQKENI. This CDR3 spans 15 amino acids. CDR3 sequence (DNA): TGTGCCAGCTCACTCACTGGACAGGACCCGGGGGAGCAGTACGTC. It yields the protein CASSLTGQDPGEQYV.

There are a few counts of this clonotype. This rearrangement joins TRBV12-3 or TRBV12-4 to TRBJ1-4; D possibly corresponds to TRBD1 (6 bases). The CDR3 is made up of 13 amino acids. The ends were cut back, 6 bases at V and 16 bases at J, with 21 bases in the middle. This CDR3 reads CASSQQGKGRGFF. CDR3 bases: TGTGCCAGCAGCCAACAGGGAAAAGGGCGGGGGTTTTTT.

The chain carries TRBV12-3 or TRBV12-4 and TRBJ2-3; D is perhaps TRBD2 (6 bases). Trimming stripped 1 base from V and 5 bases from J, with 25 bases between. The CDR3 consists of 19 residues. The CDR3 sequence: CASSLGKVVAGRSRDTQYF. DNA for the CDR3: TGTGCCAGCAGTTTAGGGAAGGTCGTGGCGGGAAGATCTAGAGATACGCAGTATTTT.

V gene TRBV18 combines with J gene TRBJ2-5; no reliable D call. The germline CDR1 and CDR2 sequences are KGHSH and LQKENI. V was clipped by 6 bases and J by 0 bases, with 11 bases between them. The CDR3 loop spans 14 amino acids. CDR3 DNA: TGTGCCAGCTCGCGTGAGTTGTACCAAGAGACCCAGTACTTC. Encoded protein: CASSRELYQETQYF.

In this sample, this clonotype turned up a few times. The chain combines TRBV6-2 or TRBV6-3 with TRBJ2-1; D is unresolved. The CDR3 is 17 amino acids. Trimming stripped 6 bases from V and 1 base from J, with 19 bases between. CDR1 is MNHEY and CDR2 is SVGEGT in the germline V gene. The CDR3 sequence: CASRSYFEYSSYNEQFF. CDR3 DNA: TGTGCCAGCAGAAGTTATTTCGAGTATAGTTCCTACAATGAGCAGTTCTTC.

This clonotype has only a few counts. The V and J genes are TRBV11-2 and TRBJ2-3; no clear D gene. Germline lookup yields CDR1 SGHAT and CDR2 FQNNGV. The CDR3 length is 14 residues. The V end was cut by 0 bases, the J end by 6 bases, with 10 bases between. CDR3 nucleotides: TGTGCCAGCAGCTTAGATTTAGGGTACGATACGCAGTATTTT. Protein product: CASSLDLGYDTQYF.

The rearrangement uses TRBV3-1 and TRBJ2-1; TRBD1 aligns across 8 bases. The CDR3 is made up of 16 amino acids. Germline V gene lookup returns CDR1 LGHDT and CDR2 YNNKEL (reference sequence). J gave up 3 bases and V 1 base, and 5 bases lay outside the gene matches. The CDR3 here is CASSQGQGFNYNEQFF. The DNA of the CDR3 is TGTGCCAGCAGCCAAGGACAGGGGTTTAACTACAATGAGCAGTTCTTC.

Turning to this clonotype: Being one base from a much bigger clone, this may be a read error. The chain joins TRBV7-2 to TRBJ2-6, with D perhaps assigned TRBD1 or TRBD2 (6 bases each). Germline CDR1 is SGHTA and CDR2 is FQGNSA. The CDR3 is 15 amino acids. This CDR3 reads CASSYSGSGANALTF. The CDR3 nucleotides read TGTGCCAGCAGCTACTCCGGGTCGGGGGCCAACGCCCTGACTTTC.